Below are 8 T cell receptor beta chains sequenced from a single sample in a study of shared clonotypes between healthy human individuals. Profiling relied on immunoSEQ multiplex PCR, and the TCRdb table lists in-frame clones only, not all of them. The sample consists of roughly 850,000 clones, about 96% of them appearing once. Terminally differentiated effector memory CD45RA+ cells were excluded by CCR7 positive selection of CD45RO-negative cells. Sequenced material: naive CD8+ T cells sorted from blood. These TCRs come from a man younger than 45 in good health.

The J gene is TRBJ2-5, the V gene TRBV29-1; a possible D gene is TRBD1 (7 bases). The CDR3 is 14 residues long. The ends were cut back, 3 bases at V and 2 bases at J, with 13 bases in the middle. CDR1 and CDR2 from the germline V gene are SQVTM and ANQGSEA. CDR3 bases: TGCAGCGTTGATCAGGGGGGCCTTCAAGAGACCCAGTACTTC. Encoded protein: CSVDQGGLQETQYF.

This chain joins TRBV9 and TRBJ2-7; the D is unclear. This CDR3 is 16 amino acids long. Trimming stripped 4 bases from V and 2 bases from J, with 19 bases between. Per germline, CDR1 SGDLS and CDR2 YYNGEE. CDR3 nucleotide sequence: TGTGCCAGCAGCCCCCATAGGAGCTATCCCCCCTACGAGCAGTACTTC. This encodes CASSPHRSYPPYEQYF. Supplemented by reference TRBV9 and TRBJ2-7, the full variable domain reads DSGVTQTPKHLITATGQRVTLRCSPRSGDLSVYWYQQSLDQGLQFLIQYYNGEERAKGNILERFSAQQFPDLHSELNLSSLELGDSALYFCASSPHRSYPPYEQYFGPGTRLTVT.

CDR3 in amino acids: CASSSEKTDREAEQYF. In DNA form, the CDR3 reads TGTGCCAGCAGCTCCGAAAAAACGGACAGGGAAGCCGAGCAGTACTTC. This chain joins TRBV13 and TRBJ2-7, with 8 positions matching TRBD1. The CDR3 extends over 16 amino acids. Germline V CDR1 and CDR2: PRHDT, FYEKMQ (reference sequence). The junction had 14 bases not matched to a gene; V was cut back by 4 bases and J by 6 bases.

This chain uses TRBV4-1 with TRBJ2-1; TRBD1 agrees at 11 bases. The V segment lost 0 bases and the J segment 6 bases; nucleotides outside the gene matches: 7. From germline, CDR1 is MGHRA and CDR2 YSYEKL. The CDR3 length is 17 residues. In DNA, the CDR3 is TGCGCCAGCAGCCAAGATGGCTCCGGGACAGGGGGCAATGAGCAGTTCTTC. Translated: CASSQDGSGTGGNEQFF.

V is TRBV6-6 and J is TRBJ1-4; tentative D call: TRBD1 (5 bases). The V gene's germline CDR1 is MNHNY and CDR2 SVGAGI (reference sequence). This CDR3 region has 15 residues. Trimming removed 1 base at V and 1 base at J, with 7 bases between. This CDR3 reads CASSYLRGTNEKLFF. As DNA, the CDR3 is TGTGCCAGCAGTTACTTAAGGGGAACTAATGAAAAACTGTTTTTT.

The rearrangement joins TRBV7-6 to TRBJ1-1, with TRBD1 as a possible D gene (5 bases). V lost 5 bases, J lost 5 bases, and 15 bases lay in between. Germline V gene lookup returns CDR1 SGHVS and CDR2 FNYEAQ. This CDR3 comprises 14 residues. CDR3 DNA sequence: TGTGCCAGCAGCGCGAGGGGAGGGAATACTGAAGCTTTCTTT. This codes for CASSARGGNTEAFF.

This chain uses TRBV10-1 with TRBJ2-7; possible D gene TRBD2, 5 bases. The V gene's germline CDR1 is WNHNN and CDR2 SYGVQD (reference sequence). The ends were cut back, 0 bases at V and 2 bases at J, with 14 bases in the middle. The CDR3 totals 16 residues. This CDR3 is CASSESASSRPYEQYF. CDR3 in DNA: TGCGCCAGCAGTGAGTCGGCTAGCTCCAGACCCTACGAGCAGTACTTC.

J is TRBJ2-1 and V is TRBV4-1; D gene uncertain. The germline V gene has CDR1 MGHRA and CDR2 YSYEKL. V lost 5 bases and J 0 bases, leaving 11 bases between the germline ends. The CDR3 totals 15 residues. The CDR3 protein is CASSVQISSYNEQFF. For the CDR3, the DNA is TGCGCCAGCAGCGTACAGATAAGCTCCTACAATGAGCAGTTCTTC.